The next 16 T cell receptor beta chains were all read from a single sample in a study of T cell clonality in common variable immunodeficiency. Sequenced by immunoSEQ multiplex PCR; TCRdb stores in-frame clones only, minus some. The sample yields 60,000 to 75,000 clones, without any singletons. The sequenced sample was peripheral blood mononuclear cells. The receptors stem from a person between 18 and 70 years old in good health.

This clone came up many times. The read is 3 residues too short to cover the CDR3 end, so that end is filled in from the germline J gene. V usage is TRBV5-1 and J usage is TRBJ2-2; a possible D gene is TRBD1 (6 bases). Germline CDR1 and CDR2: SGHRS and YFSETQ. Deletions cut 4 bases from V and 1 base from J, with 11 bases between. This CDR3 is 15 amino acids long. The sequenced CDR3 bases are TGCGCCAGCAGCCTGACAGGAGTGAACACCGGGGAG. The encoded protein is CASSLTGVNTGE. The entire CDR3 protein is CASSLTGVNTGELFF.

This clone has at least ten counts. From the germline J gene comes the end of the CDR3, since the read stops 3 residues before it. The chain uses TRBV5-1 and TRBJ2-2; D is perhaps TRBD2 (5 bases). Germline CDR1 SGHRS, CDR2 YFSETQ. Trimming pared 4 bases from V and 1 base from J, leaving 8 bases between. There are 14 residues in the CDR3. The CDR3 DNA, read in part, is TGCGCCAGCAGCACGGACTTGAACACCGGGGAG. It translates to CASSTDLNTGE. The complete CDR3 reads CASSTDLNTGELFF.

This clone was seen a few times. Read coverage stops 3 residues before the CDR3 terminus; the germline J gene supplies the remainder. The J gene is TRBJ2-7, the V gene TRBV29-1; 9 positions match TRBD1. The trim removed 5 bases at V and 6 bases at J, leaving 5 bases unmatched. CDR3 length equals 12 residues. Per germline, CDR1 SQVTM and CDR2 ANQGSEA. The covered CDR3 bases are TGCAGCGTTAAACAGGGGGCGGGCGAG. It codes for CSVKQGAGE. The CDR3 reads in full as CSVKQGAGEQYF.

The table lists this clone with many counts. The read falls 3 residues short of the CDR3 end, and the missing part is taken from the germline J gene. V is TRBV20-1 and J is TRBJ1-4, with D perhaps matching TRBD1 (5 bases). Per germline, CDR1 DFQATT and CDR2 SNEGSKA (reference sequence). CDR3 length equals 15 residues. Trimming removed 6 bases from V and 0 bases from J, with 14 bases in between. The CDR3 DNA, read in part, is TGCAGTGCCGGACCCTGGGGGGCAACTAATGAAAAA. It is translated as CSAGPWGATNEK. The whole CDR3 sequence is CSAGPWGATNEKLFF.

This clone was seen repeatedly, ten times or more. The read terminates 3 residues before the CDR3 end, so the remaining end is supplied by the germline J gene. The V gene is TRBV20-1, the J gene TRBJ1-2; D remains unclear. Trimming took off 0 bases at V and 3 bases at J, with 8 bases between the two ends. Germline CDR1 and CDR2: DFQATT and SNEGSKA (reference sequence). This CDR3 is 13 amino acids long. Incomplete CDR3 DNA: TGCAGTGCTAGAGACAGCGCTCACTATGGC. It translates to CSARDSAHYG. The complete CDR3 protein is CSARDSAHYGYTF.

This clone showed up many times. The read stops 3 residues short of the end of the CDR3; the missing end is completed from the germline J gene. This rearrangement joins TRBV2 to TRBJ2-5, with 8 bases lining up with TRBD2. J gave up 3 bases and V 10 bases, and 10 bases lay outside the gene matches. This CDR3 contains 14 residues. Germline CDR1 is SNHLY and CDR2 is FYNNEI. The CDR3 loop reads CATQDAAGEETQYF. The sequenced part of the CDR3 DNA is TGTGCCACCCAGGACGCAGCGGGAGAAGAGACC.

This clone was counted at least ten times. The read falls 3 residues short of the CDR3 end, and the missing part is taken from the germline J gene. This chain joins TRBV4-1 and TRBJ1-2, with 8 bases matching TRBD1. CDR1 and CDR2 (germline): MGHRA, YSYEKL. The CDR3 runs 15 residues. J lost 3 bases, V lost 3 bases, and 6 bases had no gene match. The sequenced CDR3 bases are TGCGCCAGCAGCCACGTGGACAGGGTGGACTATGGC. Translated: CASSHVDRVDYG. The full CDR3 is CASSHVDRVDYGYTF.

This clone was counted many times. The DNA ends 3 residues before the CDR3 does, and the rest of the CDR3 is filled in from the germline J gene. This chain joins TRBV7-3 and TRBJ2-3; D is possibly TRBD2 (7 bases). In germline, CDR1 is SGHTA, CDR2 FQGTGA. This CDR3 has 16 residues. V was cut by 4 bases and J by 5 bases, with 19 bases left in between. This CDR3 is CASSSPGGRGGDTQYF. The sequenced CDR3 bases are TGTGCCAGCAGCTCCCCAGGCGGGAGAGGGGGAGATACG.

Regarding this clone: Read data end 3 residues before the CDR3 end; the end is taken from the germline J gene. This chain connects TRBV7-2 to TRBJ2-5, with D possibly TRBD2 on 6 matching bases. Trimming removed 5 bases from V and 4 bases from J, with 11 bases in between. This CDR3 has 13 amino acids. Germline loops: CDR1 SGHTA, CDR2 FQGNSA. CDR3 loop: CASSRGWGETQYF. Partial CDR3 DNA: TGTGCCAGCAGCCGGGGGTGGGGAGAGACC.

This clone was recorded many times. The read gets to within 3 residues of the CDR3 end, and the germline J gene fills in the rest. The chain joins TRBV11-3 to TRBJ2-7, with D possibly being TRBD2 (5 bases). In germline, CDR1 is SGHNT, CDR2 YENEEA. Trimming shortened V by 1 base and J by 6 bases, and 13 bases separated the two germline ends. The CDR3 contains 14 residues. The part of the CDR3 DNA that was read is TGTGCCAGCAGCTTAGGAGGGAGTGCGGGCGAG. This encodes CASSLGGSAGE. The complete CDR3 protein is CASSLGGSAGEQYF. The full variable domain, its missing parts supplied by reference TRBV11-3 and TRBJ2-7, is EAGVVQSPRYKIIEKKQPVAFWCNPISGHNTLYWYLQNLGQGPELLIRYENEEAVDDSQLPKDRFSAERLKGVDSTLKIQPAELGDSAVYLCASSLGGSAGEQYFGPGTRLTVT.

To note about this clone: Read sequence stops 3 residues before the CDR3 end, and the germline J gene provides the missing end. The rearrangement links TRBV5-8 to TRBJ1-5; 7 positions agree with TRBD1. The germline V gene encodes CDR1 SGHTS and CDR2 YDEGEE. Germline trimming cut 2 bases from V and 0 bases from J; bases unmatched to any gene: 2. The CDR3 has 15 residues. The sequenced CDR3 bases are TGTGCCAGCAGCTTTCACAGGGGTAGCAATCAGCCC. Translation gives CASSFHRGSNQP. The entire CDR3 reads CASSFHRGSNQPQHF.

The sample holds many counts of this clone. The read is 3 residues too short to cover the CDR3 end, so that end is filled in from the germline J gene. This chain joins TRBV5-1 and TRBJ1-5; no clear D gene. The CDR3 is 13 amino acids. Germline V lookup: CDR1 SGHRS, CDR2 YFSETQ. Trimming took off 1 base at V and 4 bases at J, with 6 bases between the two ends. The part of the CDR3 DNA that was read is TGCGCCAGCAGCTTGACCGGGAATCAGCCC. Protein product: CASSLTGNQP. The entire CDR3 reads CASSLTGNQPQHF.

This clone was seen many times. The CDR3 end is not reached by the read, which stops 3 residues before it; the germline J gene fills it in. This chain joins TRBV4-1 and TRBJ1-2, with 8 positions matching TRBD1. Germline V CDR1 and CDR2: MGHRA, YSYEKL. The CDR3 length is 16 residues. V shed 0 bases and J 0 bases; nucleotides not matched to a gene: 3. The CDR3: CASSQEGQDPNYGYTF. The DNA read from the CDR3 is TGCGCCAGCAGCCAAGAGGGACAGGATCCTAACTATGGC.

Ten or more counts support this clone. The read ends 3 residues early relative to the CDR3; the germline J gene fills the gap. The rearrangement links TRBV5-1 to TRBJ2-7, with 9 bases fitting TRBD1. The CDR3 is made up of 18 amino acids. Trimming removed 3 bases from V and 2 bases from J; junction bases left unmatched: 15. From germline, CDR1 is SGHRS and CDR2 YFSETQ. The CDR3 here is CASSWGQGLSSFAYEQYF. The covered CDR3 bases are TGCGCCAGCAGCTGGGGACAGGGACTTTCATCCTTCGCCTACGAG. Full variable domain (outside the CDR3, taken from reference TRBV5-1 and TRBJ2-7): KAGVTQTPRYLIKTRGQQVTLSCSPISGHRSVSWYQQTPGQGLQFLFEYFSETQRNKGNFPGRFSGRQFSNSRSEMNVSTLELGDSALYLCASSWGQGLSSFAYEQYFGPGTRLTVT.

This clone appeared many times. The missing CDR3 end, 3 residues past where the read stops, is filled in from the germline J gene. The V gene is TRBV30, the J gene TRBJ1-2; possible D gene TRBD1, 6 bases. The CDR3 spans 13 residues. Germline-derived CDR1 and CDR2 are GTSNPN and SVGIG (reference sequence). CDR3 protein: CAWSDTGSYDYTF. The DNA read from the CDR3 is TGTGCCTGGAGTGATACAGGGTCATACGAC.

Turning to this clone: The CDR3 goes on 3 residues after the read ends, and that part is filled in from the germline J gene. The chain is built from TRBV7-9 and TRBJ2-1; D is uncertain. The V and J ends lost 1 base and 8 bases respectively, with 6 bases between them. The CDR3 has 12 amino acids. Per the germline V gene, CDR1 is SEHNR and CDR2 is FQNEAQ (reference sequence). The DNA read from the CDR3 is TGTGCCAGCAGCTTAGATCAGGATGAG. This translates into CASSLDQDE. The CDR3, in full, reads CASSLDQDEQFF.